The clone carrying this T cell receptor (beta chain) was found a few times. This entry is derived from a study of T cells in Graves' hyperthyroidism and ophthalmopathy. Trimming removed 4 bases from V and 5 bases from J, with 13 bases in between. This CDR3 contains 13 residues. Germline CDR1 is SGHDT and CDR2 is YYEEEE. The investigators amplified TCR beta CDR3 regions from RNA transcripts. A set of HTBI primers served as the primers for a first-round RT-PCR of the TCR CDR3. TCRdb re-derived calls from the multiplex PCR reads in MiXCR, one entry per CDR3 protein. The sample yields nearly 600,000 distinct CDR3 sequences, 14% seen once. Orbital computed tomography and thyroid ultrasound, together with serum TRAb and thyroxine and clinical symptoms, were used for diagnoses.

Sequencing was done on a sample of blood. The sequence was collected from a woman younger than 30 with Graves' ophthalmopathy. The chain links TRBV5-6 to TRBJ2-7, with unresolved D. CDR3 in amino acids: CASSLGMSNEQYF. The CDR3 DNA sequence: TGTGCCAGCAGCCTAGGAATGAGCAACGAGCAGTACTTC.